Described below is a single TCR beta chain sequence and its context. This record belongs to a study of blood T cells in healthy people across ages. It was with a sample-barcoded 5' primer and a J-beta primer mix that a second PCR of roughly 7 to 12 cycles was run. From the 5' RACE reads, TCRdb called clonotypes with MiXCR, one entry per CDR3 protein. Here the sample spans 1.5 million to 2 million distinct CDR3 sequences, 28% being singletons. Germline-derived CDR1 and CDR2 are ENHRY and SYGVKD. CDR3 length equals 13 residues. The junction had 8 bases not matched to a gene; V was cut back by 6 bases and J by 9 bases.

The specimen sequenced was blood. The chain recombines TRBV10-3 with TRBJ2-1; 7 nucleotides line up with TRBD2. The TCR originated in a woman aged 30 to 39 in good health. CDR3 residues: CAIRGGTLGEQFF. CDR3 bases: TGTGCCATCAGGGGAGGGACGCTCGGTGAGCAGTTCTTC.